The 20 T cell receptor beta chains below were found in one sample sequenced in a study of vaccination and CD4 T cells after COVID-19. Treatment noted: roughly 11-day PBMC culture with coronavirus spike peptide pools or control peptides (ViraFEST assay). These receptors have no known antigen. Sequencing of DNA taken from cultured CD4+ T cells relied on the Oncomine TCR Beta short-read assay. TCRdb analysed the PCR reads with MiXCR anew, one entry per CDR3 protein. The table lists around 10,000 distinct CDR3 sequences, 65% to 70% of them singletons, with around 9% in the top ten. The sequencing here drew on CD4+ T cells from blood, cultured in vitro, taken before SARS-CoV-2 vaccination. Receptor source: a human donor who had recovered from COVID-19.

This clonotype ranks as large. CDR3 sequence: CAISEPLTGLTEAFF. The DNA for the CDR3 is TGTGCCATCAGTGAACCGCTTACAGGCCTCACTGAAGCTTTCTTT. This rearrangement joins TRBV10-3 to TRBJ1-1, with a possible D match to TRBD1 (5 bases). The CDR3 loop spans 15 amino acids. Per the germline V gene, CDR1 is ENHRY and CDR2 is SYGVKD. The V end lost 3 bases, the J end lost 4 bases, and 15 bases lay between the germline ends.

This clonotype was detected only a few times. CDR3: CASSDSGQGNSPLHF. The CDR3 DNA follows: TGTGCCAGCAGTGATTCGGGACAGGGAAATTCACCCCTCCACTTT. This sequence joins TRBV25-1 and TRBJ1-6; TRBD1 agrees at 9 bases. The germline V gene has CDR1 MGHDK and CDR2 SYGVNS. The CDR3 is 15 amino acids. The J segment lost 7 bases and the V segment lost 3 bases, leaving 4 bases of the junction unmatched.

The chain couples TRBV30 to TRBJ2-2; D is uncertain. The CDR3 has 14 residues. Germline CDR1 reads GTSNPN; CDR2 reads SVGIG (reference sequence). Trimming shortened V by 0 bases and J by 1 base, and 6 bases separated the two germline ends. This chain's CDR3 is CAWSVYRNTGELFF. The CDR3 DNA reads TGTGCCTGGAGTGTATACAGGAACACCGGGGAGCTGTTTTTT.

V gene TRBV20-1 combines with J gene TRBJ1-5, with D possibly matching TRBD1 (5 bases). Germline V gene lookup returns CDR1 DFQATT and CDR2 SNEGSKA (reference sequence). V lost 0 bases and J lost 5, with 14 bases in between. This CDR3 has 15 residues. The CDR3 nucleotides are TGCAGTGCTAGAGATCGGGGCAGGGATTATCAGCCCCAGCATTTT. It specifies CSARDRGRDYQPQHF.

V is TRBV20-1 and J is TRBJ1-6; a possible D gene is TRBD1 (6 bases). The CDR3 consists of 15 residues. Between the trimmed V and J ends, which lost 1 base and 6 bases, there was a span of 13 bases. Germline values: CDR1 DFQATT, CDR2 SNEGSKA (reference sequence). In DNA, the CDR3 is TGCAGTGCTAGAGGGGGGGCGGGGGCTAATTCACCCCTCCACTTT. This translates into CSARGGAGANSPLHF.

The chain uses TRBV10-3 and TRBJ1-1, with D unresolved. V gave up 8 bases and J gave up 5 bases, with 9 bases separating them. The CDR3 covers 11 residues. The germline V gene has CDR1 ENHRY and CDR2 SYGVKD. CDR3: CAISRGTEAFF. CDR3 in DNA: TGTGCCATCTCTAGAGGGACTGAAGCTTTCTTT.

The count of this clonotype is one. The CDR3 region has the DNA TGTGCCATCAGCCCGGGGGAGGGGCGGGCTGAAGCTTTCTTT. Protein: CAISPGEGRAEAFF. The genes are TRBV10-3 and TRBJ1-1; D is perhaps TRBD1 (5 bases). Looked up from germline, CDR1 is ENHRY and CDR2 is SYGVKD. This CDR3 spans 14 amino acids. V was trimmed by 6 bases and J by 6 bases, leaving 17 bases between them.

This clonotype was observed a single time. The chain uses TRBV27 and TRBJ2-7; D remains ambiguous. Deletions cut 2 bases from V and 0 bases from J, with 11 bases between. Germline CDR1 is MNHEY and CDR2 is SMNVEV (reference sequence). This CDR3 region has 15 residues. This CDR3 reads CASSLRVLPSYEQYF. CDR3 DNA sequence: TGTGCCAGCAGTTTACGGGTTTTACCCTCCTACGAGCAGTACTTC.

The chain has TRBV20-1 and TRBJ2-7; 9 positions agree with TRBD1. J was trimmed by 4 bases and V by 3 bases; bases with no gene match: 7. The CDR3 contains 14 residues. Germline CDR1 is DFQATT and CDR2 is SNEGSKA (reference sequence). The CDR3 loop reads CSARGTGNFYEQYF. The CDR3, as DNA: TGCAGTGCTAGGGGGACAGGGAACTTTTACGAGCAGTACTTC.

In nucleotides, the CDR3 is TGTGCCAGCAGTCCGCGATTCGGCACTGAAGCTTTCTTT. It specifies CASSPRFGTEAFF. The chain combines TRBV7-2 with TRBJ1-1; D ambiguous. Per the germline V gene, CDR1 is SGHTA and CDR2 is FQGNSA. This CDR3 contains 13 residues. Trimming removed 6 bases at V and 4 bases at J, with 12 bases between.

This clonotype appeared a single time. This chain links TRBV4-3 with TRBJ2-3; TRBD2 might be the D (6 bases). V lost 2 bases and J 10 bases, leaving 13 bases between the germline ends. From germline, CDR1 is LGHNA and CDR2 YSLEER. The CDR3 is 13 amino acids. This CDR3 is CASSQLTSSSQYF. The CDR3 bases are TGCGCCAGCAGCCAACTCACTAGCAGTTCGCAGTATTTT.

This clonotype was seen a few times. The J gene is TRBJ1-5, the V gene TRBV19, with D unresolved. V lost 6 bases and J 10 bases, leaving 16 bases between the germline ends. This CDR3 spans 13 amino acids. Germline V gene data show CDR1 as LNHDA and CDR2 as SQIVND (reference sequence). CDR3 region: CASRVSALGPQHF. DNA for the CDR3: TGTGCCAGTAGAGTCTCGGCGCTGGGTCCCCAGCATTTT.

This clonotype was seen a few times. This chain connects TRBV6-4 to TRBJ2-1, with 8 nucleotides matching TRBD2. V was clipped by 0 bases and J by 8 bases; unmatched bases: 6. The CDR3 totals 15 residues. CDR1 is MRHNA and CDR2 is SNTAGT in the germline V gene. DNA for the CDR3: TGTGCCAGCAGTGACTCGGCGGGAGGTATGGATGAGCAGTTCTTC. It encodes CASSDSAGGMDEQFF.

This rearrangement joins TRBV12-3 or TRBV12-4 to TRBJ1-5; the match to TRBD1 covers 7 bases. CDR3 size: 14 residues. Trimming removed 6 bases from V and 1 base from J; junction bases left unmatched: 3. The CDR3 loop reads CASSQGQSNQPQHF. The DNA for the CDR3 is TGTGCCAGCAGCCAGGGACAGAGCAATCAGCCCCAGCATTTT.

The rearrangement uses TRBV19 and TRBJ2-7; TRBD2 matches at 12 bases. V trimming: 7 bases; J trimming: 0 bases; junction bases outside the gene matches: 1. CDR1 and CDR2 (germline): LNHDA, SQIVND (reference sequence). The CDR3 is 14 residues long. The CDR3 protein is CASKTSGSSYEQYF. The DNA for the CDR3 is TGTGCCAGTAAGACTAGCGGGAGCTCCTACGAGCAGTACTTC.

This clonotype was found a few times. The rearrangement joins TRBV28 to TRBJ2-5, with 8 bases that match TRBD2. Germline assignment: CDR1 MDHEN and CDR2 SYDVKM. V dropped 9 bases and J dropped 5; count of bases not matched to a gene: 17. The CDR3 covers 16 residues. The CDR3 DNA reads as TGTGCCAGTATGCCAGGCGGGACTAGGGGTCGGGAGACCCAGTACTTC. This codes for CASMPGGTRGRETQYF.

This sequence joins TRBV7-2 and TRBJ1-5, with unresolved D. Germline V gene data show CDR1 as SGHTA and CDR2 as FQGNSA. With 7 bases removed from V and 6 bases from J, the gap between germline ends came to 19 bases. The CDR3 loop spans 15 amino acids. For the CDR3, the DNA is TGTGCCAGCACACGTGGGTTATACGACGGTCAGCCCCAGCATTTT. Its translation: CASTRGLYDGQPQHF.

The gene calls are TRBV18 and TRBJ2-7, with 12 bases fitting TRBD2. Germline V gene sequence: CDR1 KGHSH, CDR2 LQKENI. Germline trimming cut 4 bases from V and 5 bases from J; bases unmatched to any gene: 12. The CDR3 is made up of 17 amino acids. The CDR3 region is CASSRPSGRAGVNEQYF. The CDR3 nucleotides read TGTGCCAGCTCACGACCTAGCGGGAGGGCCGGTGTGAACGAGCAGTACTTC.

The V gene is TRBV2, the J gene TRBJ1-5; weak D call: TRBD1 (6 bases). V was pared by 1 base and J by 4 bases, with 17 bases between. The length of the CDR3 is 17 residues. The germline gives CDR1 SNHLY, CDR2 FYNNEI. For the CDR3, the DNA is TGTGCCAGCAGTGAAGGCTGGGGGGCAGCAGCTAATCAGCCCCAGCATTTT. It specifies CASSEGWGAAANQPQHF.

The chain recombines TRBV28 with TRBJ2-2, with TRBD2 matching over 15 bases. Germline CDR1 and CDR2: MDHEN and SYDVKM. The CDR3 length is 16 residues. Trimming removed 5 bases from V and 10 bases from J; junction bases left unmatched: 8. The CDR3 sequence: CASSRGLAGGYEELFF. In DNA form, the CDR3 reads TGTGCCAGCAGTCGCGGACTAGCGGGAGGGTACGAGGAGCTGTTTTTT.